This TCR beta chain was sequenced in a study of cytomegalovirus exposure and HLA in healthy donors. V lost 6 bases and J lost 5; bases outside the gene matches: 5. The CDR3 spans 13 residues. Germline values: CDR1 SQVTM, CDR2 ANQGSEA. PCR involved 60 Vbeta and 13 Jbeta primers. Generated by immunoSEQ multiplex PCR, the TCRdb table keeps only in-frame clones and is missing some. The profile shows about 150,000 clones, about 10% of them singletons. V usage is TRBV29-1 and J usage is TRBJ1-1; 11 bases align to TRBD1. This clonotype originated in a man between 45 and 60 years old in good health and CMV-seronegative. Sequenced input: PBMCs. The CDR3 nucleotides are TGCAGCGTGGGGACAGGGGGTCTTACTGAAGCTTTCTTT. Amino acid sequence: CSVGTGGLTEAFF.